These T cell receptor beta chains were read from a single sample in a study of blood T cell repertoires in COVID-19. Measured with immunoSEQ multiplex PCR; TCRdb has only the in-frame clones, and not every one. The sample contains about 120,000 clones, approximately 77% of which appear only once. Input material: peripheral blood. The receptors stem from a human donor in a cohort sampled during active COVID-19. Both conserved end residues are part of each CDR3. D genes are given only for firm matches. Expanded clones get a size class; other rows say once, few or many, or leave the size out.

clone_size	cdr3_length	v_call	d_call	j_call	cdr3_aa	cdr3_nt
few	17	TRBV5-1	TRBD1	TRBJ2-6	CASSLVTGGPGANVLTF	TGCGCCAGCAGCTTGGTAACAGGGGGGCCTGGGGCCAACGTCCTGACTTTC
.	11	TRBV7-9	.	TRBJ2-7	CASSSQYEQYF	TGTGCCAGCAGCTCCCAGTACGAGCAGTACTTC
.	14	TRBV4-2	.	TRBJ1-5	CASSQDRVRQPQHF	TGTGCCAGCAGCCAAGACAGGGTACGGCAGCCCCAGCATTTT
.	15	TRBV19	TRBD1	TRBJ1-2	CASKDRGEANYGYTF	TGTGCCAGTAAGGACAGGGGTGAAGCTAACTATGGCTACACCTTC
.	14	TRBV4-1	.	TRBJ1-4	CASSQGLVSEKLFF	TGCGCCAGCAGCCAAGGTCTCGTAAGCGAAAAACTGTTTTTT
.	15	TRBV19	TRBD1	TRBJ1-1	CASSSRQGVNTEAFF	TGTGCCAGTAGTAGCCGACAGGGGGTTAACACTGAAGCTTTCTTT
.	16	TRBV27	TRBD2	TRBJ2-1	CASSLSIASGNNEQFF	TGTGCCAGCAGTTTATCGATCGCTAGCGGTAACAATGAGCAGTTCTTC
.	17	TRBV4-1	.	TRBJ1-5	CASSQDRTSYSNQPQHF	TGCGCCAGCAGCCAAGACCGGACATCTTATAGCAATCAGCCCCAGCATTTT
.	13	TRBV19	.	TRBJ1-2	CASSIVAGLVYTF	TGTGCCAGTAGTATCGTGGCAGGCTTGGTCTACACCTTC
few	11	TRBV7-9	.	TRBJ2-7	CASSSTYEQYF	TGTGCCAGCAGCTCAACCTACGAGCAGTACTTC
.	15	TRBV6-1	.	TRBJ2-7	CASSEGQGPSYEQYF	TGTGCCAGCAGTGAAGGGCAGGGCCCGTCATACGAGCAGTACTTC
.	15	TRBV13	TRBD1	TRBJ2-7	CASSAGTAFSYEQYF	TGTGCCAGCAGCGCCGGGACAGCCTTCTCCTACGAGCAGTACTTC
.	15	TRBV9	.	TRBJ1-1	CASSPSDGGNTEAFF	TGTGCCAGCAGCCCTTCAGACGGAGGAAACACTGAAGCTTTCTTT
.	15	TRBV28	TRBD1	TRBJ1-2	CASRLLRDRVSGYTF	TGTGCCAGCAGACTCCTCCGGGACAGGGTATCGGGCTACACCTTC
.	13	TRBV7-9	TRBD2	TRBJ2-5	CASRLASQETQYF	TGTGCCAGCAGACTAGCGAGTCAAGAGACCCAGTACTTC
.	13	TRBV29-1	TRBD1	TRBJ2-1	CSVDSGQGTEQFF	TGCAGCGTTGATTCCGGACAGGGTACTGAGCAGTTCTTC
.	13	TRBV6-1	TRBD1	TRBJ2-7	CASSDAGGYEQYF	TGTGCCAGCAGTGACGCAGGGGGCTACGAGCAGTACTTC
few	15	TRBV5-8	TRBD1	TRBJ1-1	CASSFMTGMNTEAFF	TGTGCCAGCAGCTTCATGACAGGGATGAACACTGAAGCTTTCTTT
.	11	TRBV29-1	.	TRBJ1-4	CSVERGRRLFF	TGCAGCGTTGAAAGGGGTCGCAGACTGTTTTTT
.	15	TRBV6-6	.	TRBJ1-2	CASSHDEGDRYGYTF	TGTGCCAGCAGTCACGACGAGGGGGATAGGTATGGCTACACCTTC
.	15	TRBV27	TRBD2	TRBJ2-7	CASSLSGLAGSEQYF	TGTGCCAGCAGTTTATCGGGACTAGCGGGGTCCGAGCAGTACTTC
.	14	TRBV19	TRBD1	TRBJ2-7	CASSIVGQAYEQYF	TGTGCCAGTAGTATAGTTGGACAGGCCTACGAGCAGTACTTC
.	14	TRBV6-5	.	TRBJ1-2	CASSYSIGGYGYTF	TGTGCCAGCAGTTACTCCATAGGGGGCTATGGCTACACCTTC
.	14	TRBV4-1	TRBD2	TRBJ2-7	CASSHTSGGYEQYF	TGCGCCAGCAGCCATACTAGCGGGGGCTACGAGCAGTACTTC
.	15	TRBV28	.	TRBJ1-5	CASSSGGVSNQPQHF	TGTGCCAGCAGTTCCGGGGGGGTGAGCAATCAGCCCCAGCATTTT
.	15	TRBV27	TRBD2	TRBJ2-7	CASSLVGLAPYEQYF	TGTGCCAGCAGTTTGGTGGGACTAGCGCCCTACGAGCAGTACTTC
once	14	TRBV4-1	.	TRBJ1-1	CASSQGLGGTEAFF	TGCGCCAGCAGCCAAGGACTGGGGGGAACTGAAGCTTTCTTT
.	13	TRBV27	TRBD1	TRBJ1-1	CASSWDRGTEAFF	TGTGCCAGCAGTTGGGACAGGGGGACTGAAGCTTTCTTT
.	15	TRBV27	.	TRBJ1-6	CASSLSRVGNSPLHF	TGTGCCAGCAGTTTATCCAGGGTGGGGAATTCACCCCTCCACTTT
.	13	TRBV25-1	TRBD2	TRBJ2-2	CASSEGGAGELFF	TGTGCCAGCAGTGAAGGGGGGGCCGGGGAGCTGTTTTTT
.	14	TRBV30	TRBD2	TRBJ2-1	CAWDDPGLGNEQFF	TGTGCCTGGGATGACCCGGGACTAGGCAATGAGCAGTTCTTC
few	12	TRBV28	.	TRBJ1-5	CASRKREGSQHF	TGTGCCAGCAGAAAAAGGGAGGGCTCCCAGCATTTT
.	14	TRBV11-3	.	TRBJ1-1	CASSQQAMNTEAFF	TGTGCCAGCAGCCAACAGGCCATGAACACTGAAGCTTTCTTT